The 25 T cell receptor beta chains in this list originate from one sample, sequenced in a study of CD8+CD57+ T cells in acquired aplastic anemia. It was genomic DNA that served as the template for profiling TCR beta VDJ and CDR3. TCRdb itself ran the reads through MiXCR, one entry per CDR3 protein. The profile covers 86,000 or so distinct CDR3 sequences, with about half appearing a single time and 66% taken by the ten largest. Sample: sorted CD4+, CD8+, or CD8+CD57+ T cells (not recorded which) from PBMCs. Receptors originate from a human donor in good health, serving as a control.

This clonotype was observed at least ten times. The chain has TRBV7-9 and TRBJ1-1; D not resolved. This CDR3 is 14 amino acids long. The germline gives CDR1 SEHNR, CDR2 FQNEAQ (reference sequence). V lost 1 base, J lost 0 bases, and 6 bases lay in between. The CDR3 loop reads CASSLDELNTEAFF. CDR3 nucleotide sequence: TGTGCCAGCAGCTTAGACGAGTTGAACACTGAAGCTTTCTTT. The full variable domain, in which reference TRBV7-9 and TRBJ1-1 provide the parts outside the CDR3, is DTGVSQNPRHKITKRGQNVTFRCDPISEHNRLYWYRQTLGQGPEFLTYFQNEAQLEKSRLLSDRFSAERPKGSFSTLEIQRTEQGDSAMYLCASSLDELNTEAFFGQGTRLTVV.

The chain couples TRBV2 to TRBJ1-3, with D hard to call. Trimming stripped 4 bases from V and 0 bases from J, with 7 bases between. Germline CDR1 reads SNHLY; CDR2 reads FYNNEI. This CDR3 has 14 amino acids. The CDR3 DNA sequence: TGTGCCAGCAGTGTTACAGCCTCTGGAAACACCATATATTTT. This gives the protein CASSVTASGNTIYF.

This clonotype was recorded at least ten times. J is TRBJ2-5 and V is TRBV9; D is uncertain. The CDR3 extends over 12 amino acids. V was cut by 0 bases and J by 5 bases, with 5 bases left in between. Germline V gene lookup returns CDR1 SGDLS and CDR2 YYNGEE. CDR3 sequence (DNA): TGTGCCAGCAGCGTAGGTGGGGAGACCCAGTACTTC. Its translation is CASSVGGETQYF.

This clonotype was found a few times. The chain joins TRBV7-6 to TRBJ2-2; D gene ambiguous. Deletions cut 2 bases from V and 9 bases from J, with 7 bases between. This CDR3 comprises 12 residues. The V gene's germline CDR1 is SGHVS and CDR2 FNYEAQ. The CDR3 protein is CASSLPPRELFF. For the CDR3, the DNA is TGTGCCAGCAGCTTACCCCCTCGGGAGCTGTTTTTT.

This clonotype was recorded at least ten times. The chain combines TRBV7-9 with TRBJ2-7, with a weak D call TRBD1 (6 bases). The CDR3 has 15 amino acids. Germline assignment: CDR1 SEHNR and CDR2 FQNEAQ (reference sequence). V lost 3 bases to trimming and J lost 5 bases, with 17 bases between them. The CDR3 nucleotides are TGTGCCAGCAGCTTGGCACAGGGTCCCAGGGACGAGCAGTACTTC. It specifies CASSLAQGPRDEQYF.

The chain uses TRBV5-6 and TRBJ2-7, with TRBD1 identical over 8 bases. V gave up 7 bases and J gave up 5 bases; unmatched junction bases: 11. From germline, CDR1 is SGHDT and CDR2 YYEEEE. The CDR3 loop spans 14 amino acids. This CDR3 is CASSSGTGRNEQYF. The CDR3 nucleotides read TGTGCCAGCTCCTCCGGGACAGGTCGGAACGAGCAGTACTTC.

The rearrangement uses TRBV24-1 and TRBJ2-1, with 8 positions matching TRBD2. V was pared by 11 bases and J by 9 bases, with 14 bases of the junction left unmatched. Germline V gene lookup returns CDR1 KGHDR and CDR2 SFDVKD. CDR3 length equals 14 residues. The CDR3 protein is CASHKGLGVSEQFF. CDR3 nucleotide sequence: TGTGCCAGCCACAAGGGACTAGGGGTTAGTGAGCAGTTCTTC.

This clonotype was recorded at least ten times. The chain carries TRBV25-1 and TRBJ2-3; D tentatively reads TRBD1 or TRBD2 (5 bases each). This CDR3 has 16 amino acids. The germline V gene encodes CDR1 MGHDK and CDR2 SYGVNS. V shed 6 bases and J shed 5 bases, with 21 bases lying between them. CDR3 residues: CASSLGDGPEVDTQYF. The CDR3 DNA reads as TGTGCCAGCAGCTTGGGGGACGGCCCCGAGGTAGATACGCAGTATTTT.

For this clonotype: This may be a read error: a much more frequent sequence differs by one nucleotide. This sequence joins TRBV4-3 and TRBJ1-1, with D hard to call. V was clipped by 4 bases and J by 5 bases, with 11 bases between them. Germline lookup yields CDR1 LGHNA and CDR2 YSLEER. CDR3 length: 13 residues. CDR3 nucleotide sequence: TGCGCCAGCAGCCGAGAAGGGCCGACTGAAGCTTTCTTT. Translating it yields CASSREGPTEAFF.

The gene calls are TRBV2 and TRBJ1-5; D gene unclear. Looked up from germline, CDR1 is SNHLY and CDR2 is FYNNEI. The CDR3 is made up of 13 amino acids. Trimming removed 3 bases from V and 7 bases from J, with 10 bases in between. The CDR3 DNA follows: TGTGCCAGCAGTGAGCAGTGGGGACAGCCCCAGCATTTT. It codes for CASSEQWGQPQHF.

This clonotype was counted many times. The V gene is TRBV6-1, the J gene TRBJ1-2; weak D call: TRBD1 (5 bases). The CDR3 totals 13 residues. Germline CDR1 is MNHNS and CDR2 is SASEGT. The V and J ends lost 8 bases and 8 bases respectively, with 18 bases between them. As DNA, the CDR3 is TGTGCCAGCCGACTGCAGGGAGGACGAGGCTACACCTTC. Protein product: CASRLQGGRGYTF.

This clonotype occurred once. The chain carries TRBV29-1 and TRBJ1-1, with 7 bases that match TRBD1. CDR1 is SQVTM, CDR2 ANQGSEA, per germline. The CDR3 runs 15 residues. Trimming took 6 bases from V and 0 from J; bases not matched to a gene: 10. The CDR3 reads CSVGDSGWMNTEAFF. The CDR3 region has the DNA TGCAGCGTGGGGGACAGTGGATGGATGAACACTGAAGCTTTCTTT.

This clonotype was seen at least ten times. One end of the junction does not line up with germline, which may come from a read error. The chain joins TRBV7-6 to TRBJ2-1; D not certain. This CDR3 contains 17 residues. Germline V lookup: CDR1 SGHVS, CDR2 FNYEAQ. The CDR3 DNA sequence: TGTGCCAGCAGCGGCGTATTGGGGTCAAGCTCCTACGATGAGCAGTTCTTC. This gives the protein CASSGVLGSSSYDEQFF.

This clonotype was detected ten times or more. The rearrangement joins TRBV4-1 to TRBJ1-2; TRBD1 agrees at 7 bases. Per the germline V gene, CDR1 is MGHRA and CDR2 is YSYEKL. The CDR3 spans 14 residues. V shed 3 bases, J shed 6 bases, and the junction held 7 bases outside the gene matches. In nucleotides, the CDR3 is TGCGCCAGCAGCCATTCCGGACAGGAGGATGGCTACACCTTC. Amino acids: CASSHSGQEDGYTF.

The chain carries TRBV25-1 and TRBJ1-6; 9 positions agree with TRBD1. Germline V lookup: CDR1 MGHDK, CDR2 SYGVNS. CDR3 length: 14 residues. J gave up 7 bases and V 8 bases, and 6 bases lay outside the gene matches. The CDR3 DNA sequence: TGTGCCAGCTCTGGGACAGGGCGGAATTCACCCCTCCACTTT. Amino acid sequence: CASSGTGRNSPLHF.

The chain's CDR3 is CASSRPGGRPKQYF. As DNA, the CDR3 is TGTGCCAGCAGCCGGCCGGGCGGGAGACCCAAGCAGTACTTC. The V gene is TRBV7-9, the J gene TRBJ2-7; 7 bases are a match to TRBD2. Germline CDR1 and CDR2: SEHNR and FQNEAQ (reference sequence). V dropped 5 bases and J dropped 8; count of bases not matched to a gene: 12. The CDR3 is 14 amino acids.

This clonotype appeared many times. The chain recombines TRBV24-1 with TRBJ2-1; D unclear. Trimming pared 3 bases from V and 6 bases from J, leaving 8 bases between. The germline V gene has CDR1 KGHDR and CDR2 SFDVKD. The CDR3 loop spans 13 amino acids. The CDR3 DNA reads as TGTGCCACCAGTGATGATGGCAGCAATGAGCAGTTCTTC. Residues: CATSDDGSNEQFF.

CDR3 sequence reads: CAISDEGQGAVYGYTF. CDR3 DNA: TGTGCCATCAGTGATGAGGGACAGGGGGCGGTCTATGGCTACACCTTC. The chain joins TRBV10-3 to TRBJ1-2; 12 positions agree with TRBD1. CDR1 is ENHRY and CDR2 is SYGVKD in the germline V gene. The CDR3 totals 16 residues. The V and J ends lost 3 bases and 4 bases, in that order; junction bases with no gene match: 6.

The gene calls are TRBV10-1 and TRBJ1-1; D is unresolved. The CDR3 covers 15 residues. Germline-derived CDR1 and CDR2 are WNHNN and SYGVQD (reference sequence). Trimming shortened V by 2 bases and J by 0 bases, and 10 bases separated the two germline ends. In DNA, the CDR3 is TGCGCCAGCAGTGAGGGTAAGGTCATGAACACTGAAGCTTTCTTT. This translates into CASSEGKVMNTEAFF.

This rearrangement joins TRBV6-1 to TRBJ2-5; D is unclear. This CDR3 comprises 14 residues. Germline V gene lookup returns CDR1 MNHNS and CDR2 SASEGT. Trimming removed 8 bases from V and 7 bases from J, with 20 bases in between. The CDR3 reads CASGLSPSPWTQYF. As DNA, the CDR3 is TGTGCCAGCGGGTTAAGTCCAAGCCCTTGGACCCAGTACTTC.

This clonotype was counted many times. V usage is TRBV7-9 and J usage is TRBJ2-1; no definite D call. CDR1 and CDR2 from the germline V gene are SEHNR and FQNEAQ (reference sequence). Trimming left V 5 bases short and J 0 bases short, with 14 bases between. The CDR3 contains 16 residues. The chain's CDR3 is CASSRHTTSSYNEQFF. The CDR3 region has the DNA TGTGCCAGCAGCCGACACACTACGAGCTCCTACAATGAGCAGTTCTTC.

This clonotype was detected ten times or more. The J gene is TRBJ1-1, the V gene TRBV5-1; D gene ambiguous. Trimming removed 0 bases from V and 0 bases from J, with 6 bases in between. The CDR3 length is 14 residues. Per germline, CDR1 SGHRS and CDR2 YFSETQ. The CDR3 DNA reads TGCGCCAGCAGCTTGGTTCCAGTGAACACTGAAGCTTTCTTT. Translated, it gives CASSLVPVNTEAFF.

This chain joins TRBV2 and TRBJ2-5, with 7 nucleotides matching TRBD2. CDR3 length: 14 amino acids. Germline V gives CDR1 SNHLY, CDR2 FYNNEI. With 1 base clipped from V and 5 bases from J, the junction kept 4 bases outside the gene matches. Written as DNA, the CDR3 is TGTGCCAGCAGTGAAGAGGGAGGGCTGGAGACCCAGTACTTC. Its protein product is CASSEEGGLETQYF. The complete variable domain, with remaining parts taken from reference TRBV2 and TRBJ2-5, reads EPEVTQTPSHQVTQMGQEVILRCVPISNHLYFYWYRQILGQKVEFLVSFYNNEISEKSEIFDDQFSVERPDGSNFTLKIRSTKLEDSAMYFCASSEEGGLETQYFGPGTRLLVL.

The table lists this clonotype with a few counts. No conserved phenylalanine or tryptophan ends this CDR3, so it is likely a read error. The chain is built from TRBV9 and TRBJ2-7; D possibly uses TRBD1 or TRBD2 (6 bases each). Trimming cost V 3 bases and J 5 bases, with 12 bases left between them. Looked up from germline, CDR1 is SGDLS and CDR2 is YYNGEE. The CDR3 spans 13 residues. The CDR3 is CASSASGAHEQYL. CDR3 nucleotides: TGTGCCAGCAGCGCCTCGGGGGCCCACGAGCAGTACCTC.

The chain combines TRBV11-2 with TRBJ2-2; 8 bases line up with TRBD2. Germline V gene lookup returns CDR1 SGHAT and CDR2 FQNNGV. The CDR3 spans 19 residues. Trimming cost V 1 base and J 6 bases; bases outside gene matches: 16. CDR3 protein: CASSLVLAGGAVVPGELFF. The CDR3, as DNA: TGTGCCAGCAGCTTAGTGTTGGCCGGGGGGGCCGTCGTCCCCGGGGAGCTGTTTTTT.